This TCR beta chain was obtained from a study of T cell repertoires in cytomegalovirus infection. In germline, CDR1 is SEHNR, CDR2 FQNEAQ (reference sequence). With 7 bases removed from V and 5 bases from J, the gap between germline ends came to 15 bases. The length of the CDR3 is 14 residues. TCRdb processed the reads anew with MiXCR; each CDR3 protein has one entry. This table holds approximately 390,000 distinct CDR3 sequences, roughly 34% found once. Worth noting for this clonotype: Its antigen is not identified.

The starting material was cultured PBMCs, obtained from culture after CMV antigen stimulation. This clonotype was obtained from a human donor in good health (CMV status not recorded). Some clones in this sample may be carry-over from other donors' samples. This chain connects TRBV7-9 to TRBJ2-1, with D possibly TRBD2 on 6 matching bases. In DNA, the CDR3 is TGTGCCAGCAAGGGACTCCCTTCAAACAATGAGCAGTTCTTC. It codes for CASKGLPSNNEQFF.